A single sample gave rise to the 20 T cell receptor beta chains below, sequenced in a study of early T cells in non-severe SARS-CoV-2 infection. In TCRdb, the 5' RACE reads were re-called with MiXCR into one record per CDR3 protein. The profile covers tens of thousands of distinct CDR3 sequences, with roughly 10% appearing a single time and around 12% taken by the ten largest. The sequenced sample was whole blood, obtained at baseline. These receptor sequences come from an adult who was a healthcare worker with PCR-confirmed SARS-CoV-2 infection or an uninfected control (not recorded which).

In its sample, this clonotype was seen a few times. This chain joins TRBV12-3 or TRBV12-4 and TRBJ2-5, with D possibly TRBD1 on 6 matching bases. Trimming took off 3 bases at V and 4 bases at J, with 12 bases between the two ends. The CDR3 length is 14 residues. As DNA, the CDR3 is TGTGCCAGCAGTTTTTTGGACAGAGGAGAGACCCAGTACTTC. It codes for CASSFLDRGETQYF.

The chain carries TRBV6-6 and TRBJ2-7, with 7 bases identical to TRBD1. The CDR3 loop spans 14 amino acids. With 2 bases clipped from V and 0 bases from J, the junction kept 1 base outside the gene matches. Germline V lookup: CDR1 MNHNY, CDR2 SVGAGI (reference sequence). The CDR3 loop reads CASSYHRGSYEQYF. Here the CDR3 DNA reads TGTGCCAGCAGTTACCACAGGGGCTCCTACGAGCAGTACTTC.

Of note for this clonotype: A much larger clone sits a single nucleotide away, making a read error possible. CDR3 residues: CASSQDAGSTGNEQFF. CDR3 nucleotides: TGCGCCAGCAGCCAAGATGCAGGGTCAACGGGCAATGAGCAGTTCTTC. V is TRBV4-3 and J is TRBJ2-1; possibly TRBD1 for D (5 bases). CDR1 is LGHNA, CDR2 YSLEER, per germline. V was cut by 0 bases and J by 6 bases, with 15 bases left in between. CDR3 length: 16 residues.

The sample holds one count of this clonotype. The DNA for the CDR3 is TGTGCCAGCAGCTTCATCCGGACAGGGTTGACTGAAGCTTTCTTT. This encodes CASSFIRTGLTEAFF. This chain joins TRBV11-1 and TRBJ1-1; 8 nucleotides agree with TRBD1. V lost 3 bases and J lost 5; bases outside the gene matches: 8. The CDR3 sequence is 15 residues long. The V gene's germline CDR1 is SGHAT and CDR2 FQDESV (reference sequence).

The chain combines TRBV5-8 with TRBJ1-6; 8 bases map to TRBD1. This CDR3 is built from 15 residues. Germline V gene data show CDR1 as SGHTS and CDR2 as YDEGEE. With V trimmed by 4 bases and J by 10 bases, 10 bases remained unmatched. CDR3 amino acids: CASSPGQGSYSPLHF. The CDR3 DNA reads as TGTGCCAGCAGCCCCGGACAGGGAAGTTACTCACCCCTCCACTTT.

The V gene is TRBV29-1, the J gene TRBJ2-5, with a possible D match to TRBD2 (5 bases). The germline V gene has CDR1 SQVTM and CDR2 ANQGSEA. This CDR3 contains 11 residues. The CDR3 coding sequence is TGCAGTTATCACCGGGGAGAGACCCAGTACTTC. As protein: CSYHRGETQYF.

The chain combines TRBV12-3 or TRBV12-4 with TRBJ2-2; D may match TRBD1 or TRBD2 (5 bases each). V was trimmed by 6 bases and J by 4 bases, leaving 12 bases between them. This CDR3 is built from 14 residues. The CDR3 loop reads CASSALGGTGELFF. The CDR3 DNA is TGTGCCAGCAGCGCTCTTGGGGGCACCGGGGAGCTGTTTTTT.

This clonotype has ten or more counts. This chain connects TRBV7-6 to TRBJ2-7; D may match TRBD1 or TRBD2 (5 bases each). CDR1 and CDR2 from the germline V gene are SGHVS and FNYEAQ. V shed 6 bases and J shed 0 bases, with 15 bases lying between them. This CDR3 spans 15 amino acids. CDR3 sequence: CASRTGTGSSYEQYF. Here the CDR3 DNA reads TGTGCCAGCAGAACCGGGACGGGAAGCTCCTACGAGCAGTACTTC.

This clonotype was picked up a small number of times. The chain recombines TRBV7-9 with TRBJ2-7; TRBD1 might be the D (5 bases). V lost 1 base and J lost 7, with 11 bases in between. CDR3 length: 13 amino acids. CDR1 SEHNR and CDR2 FQNEAQ come from the germline V gene (reference sequence). This chain's CDR3 is CASSLDEPGEQYF. Here the CDR3 DNA reads TGTGCCAGCAGCTTAGACGAGCCAGGGGAGCAGTACTTC.

This clonotype was seen repeatedly, ten times or more. The rearrangement joins TRBV12-3 or TRBV12-4 to TRBJ2-3; D unresolved. The CDR3 runs 13 residues. Trimming took off 7 bases at V and 2 bases at J, with 10 bases between the two ends. CDR3 nucleotide sequence: TGTGCCAGCACCTTGACAAACACAGATACGCAGTATTTT. Protein product: CASTLTNTDTQYF.

This clonotype was detected many times. The genes are TRBV7-2 and TRBJ1-3; D gene unclear. The V gene's germline CDR1 is SGHTA and CDR2 FQGNSA. The germline V and J ends were trimmed by 5 bases and 4 bases, with 6 bases remaining between them. This CDR3 contains 12 residues. The CDR3 spells CASSEQGNTIYF. The CDR3 DNA is TGTGCCAGCAGCGAACAGGGAAACACCATATATTTT.

The rearrangement joins TRBV6-6 to TRBJ1-1; 8 bases fit TRBD1. Germline V gene lookup returns CDR1 MNHNY and CDR2 SVGAGI (reference sequence). V shed 5 bases and J 1 base; nucleotides not matched to a gene: 6. The CDR3 length is 15 residues. The DNA of the CDR3 is TGTGCCAGCAGTACAGGGACAGGCGCGAACACTGAAGCTTTCTTT. Translated, it gives CASSTGTGANTEAFF.

Ten or more counts support this clonotype. This chain uses TRBV30 with TRBJ1-6; D gene ambiguous. The CDR3 has 14 residues. Trimming stripped 3 bases from V and 8 bases from J, with 14 bases between. In germline, CDR1 is GTSNPN, CDR2 SVGIG (reference sequence). Here the CDR3 DNA reads TGTGCCTGGAGCGCCGCGACACCAGATTCACCCCTCCACTTT. It specifies CAWSAATPDSPLHF.

The V call is TRBV7-2, the J call TRBJ1-5, with no clear D. V was clipped by 5 bases and J by 0 bases, with 11 bases between them. The CDR3 contains 15 residues. Germline V gene data show CDR1 as SGHTA and CDR2 as FQGNSA. The CDR3 DNA reads as TGTGCCAGCAGCCCTAGTTCGTATAGCAATCAGCCCCAGCATTTT. Amino acid sequence: CASSPSSYSNQPQHF.

The chain joins TRBV29-1 to TRBJ2-7; either TRBD1 or TRBD2 may supply D (6 bases each). Trimming removed 5 bases from V and 7 bases from J, with 18 bases in between. This CDR3 is built from 13 residues. Germline V gene lookup returns CDR1 SQVTM and CDR2 ANQGSEA. Here the CDR3 reads CSVRTGASTEQYF. CDR3 nucleotides: TGCAGCGTTCGAACGGGGGCATCTACGGAGCAGTACTTC.

This clonotype was observed at least ten times. The J gene is TRBJ2-2, the V gene TRBV20-1; 13 bases map to TRBD2. Germline CDR1 is DFQATT and CDR2 is SNEGSKA (reference sequence). After removal of 2 bases from V and 3 bases from J, the junction contained 3 bases not matched to a gene. The CDR3 is 16 residues long. The CDR3 nucleotides are TGCAGTGCTAGACGACTAGCGGGGGGTCACACCGGGGAGCTGTTTTTT. Residues: CSARRLAGGHTGELFF.

This clonotype was detected only a few times. V gene TRBV5-4 combines with J gene TRBJ1-2; 7 bases align to TRBD1. J gave up 2 bases and V 4 bases, and 2 bases lay outside the gene matches. The CDR3 totals 13 residues. Germline CDR1 reads SGHNT; CDR2 reads YYREEE (reference sequence). The chain's CDR3 is CASSQDRNYGYTF. CDR3 nucleotides: TGTGCCAGCAGCCAGGACAGGAACTATGGCTACACCTTC.

This clonotype was counted many times. The rearrangement uses TRBV12-3 or TRBV12-4 and TRBJ1-5; TRBD1 matches at 9 bases. The CDR3 length is 14 residues. J lost 4 bases, V lost 5 bases, and 3 bases had no gene match. The CDR3 nucleotides read TGTGCCAGCAGTGCAGACAGGGGGAATCAGCCCCAGCATTTT. This gives the protein CASSADRGNQPQHF.

The chain links TRBV7-9 to TRBJ2-2; D may be TRBD1 (6 bases). This CDR3 spans 19 amino acids. Per germline, CDR1 SEHNR and CDR2 FQNEAQ (reference sequence). Trimming removed 0 bases at V and 0 bases at J, with 17 bases between. CDR3 residues: CASSLARLLGGTNTGELFF. Here the CDR3 DNA reads TGTGCCAGCAGCTTAGCGCGCCTACTAGGGGGAACGAACACCGGGGAGCTGTTTTTT.

The chain employs TRBV6-5 and TRBJ2-6; D gene unclear. Germline CDR1 and CDR2: MNHEY and SVGAGI. Deletions cut 4 bases from V and 1 base from J, with 8 bases between. The CDR3 extends over 15 amino acids. The CDR3 region has the DNA TGTGCCAGCAGTTTCGAAGGGTCTGGGGCCAACGTCCTGACTTTC. It codes for CASSFEGSGANVLTF.